Here is one T cell receptor (beta chain) with its context. V shed 5 bases, J shed 2 bases, and the junction held 6 bases outside the gene matches. The CDR3 has 15 residues. Per germline, CDR1 MNHEY and CDR2 SVGEGT. Assay: immunoSEQ multiplex PCR; the TCRdb copy retains only in-frame clones and omits some. This table has 200,000 to 250,000 clones, almost 85% appearing once. This sample is drawn from a study of blood T cell repertoires in COVID-19. Study at large: Donors in the United States, Italy and Spain gave samples during acute or convalescent COVID-19. T cells, B-cell-depleted T cells, or PBMCs supplied cDNA or gDNA.

The sequenced sample was PBMCs or T cells enriched from blood (not recorded which). This TCR was sampled from a woman aged 45-60 years with acute COVID-19. The chain links TRBV6-2 or TRBV6-3 to TRBJ2-3; 8 positions match TRBD1. CDR3 DNA: TGTGCCAGCAGTACCCGGGACAGGCTCACAGATACGCAGTATTTT. This sequence encodes CASSTRDRLTDTQYF.